This T cell receptor (beta chain) was recorded in a study of cytomegalovirus exposure and HLA in healthy donors. With 2 bases removed from V and 6 bases from J, the gap between germline ends came to 19 bases. The length of the CDR3 is 16 residues. The germline V gene encodes CDR1 MGHDK and CDR2 SYGVNS. PCR primers comprised 60 Vbeta and 13 Jbeta primers. Method: immunoSEQ multiplex PCR; TCRdb's copy keeps in-frame clones and lacks some. The table shows about 140,000 clones, with about three quarters occurring only once. Despite likely unrecorded immune exposures, the donors were nominally healthy at the time of sampling.

This sequence was found in a middle-aged man in good health and CMV-seropositive. Sequencing was done on a sample of PBMCs. The chain couples TRBV25-1 to TRBJ1-1; D perhaps matches TRBD1 (5 bases). The CDR3 bases are TGTGCCAGCAGTGAAGGGGGGTTCCTCGGGGAACCTGAAGCTTTCTTT. It translates to CASSEGGFLGEPEAFF.